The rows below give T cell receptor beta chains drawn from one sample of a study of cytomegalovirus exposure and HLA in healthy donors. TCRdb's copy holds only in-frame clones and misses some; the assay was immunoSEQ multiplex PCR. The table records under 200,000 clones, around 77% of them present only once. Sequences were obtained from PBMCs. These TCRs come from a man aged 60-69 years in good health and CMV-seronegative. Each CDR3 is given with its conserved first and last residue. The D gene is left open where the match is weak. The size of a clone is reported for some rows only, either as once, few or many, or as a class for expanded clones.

CDR3 protein: CSVSTGDLEKLFF; CDR3 DNA: TGCAGCGTTTCGACAGGGGATCTTGAAAAACTGTTTTTT; J gene: TRBJ1-4; V gene: TRBV29-1; clone size: NA; D gene: TRBD1
CDR3 protein: CATSRDAGQRYEGEQYF; CDR3 DNA: TGTGCCACCAGCAGAGACGCCGGACAGCGGTACGAAGGGGAGCAGTACTTC; J gene: TRBJ2-7; V gene: TRBV15; clone size: few; D gene: NA
CDR3 protein: CASSKIPSASTDTQYF; CDR3 DNA: TGTGCCAGCAGCAAAATTCCTAGCGCTAGCACAGATACGCAGTATTTT; J gene: TRBJ2-3; V gene: TRBV7-3; clone size: once; D gene: NA
CDR3 protein: CATSRHRGVGNQPQHF; CDR3 DNA: TGTGCCACCAGCCGCCACCGGGGAGTTGGCAATCAGCCCCAGCATTTT; J gene: TRBJ1-5; V gene: TRBV15; clone size: NA; D gene: NA
CDR3 protein: CASSPGGTEAFF; CDR3 DNA: TGTGCCAGCAGCCCAGGGGGCACTGAAGCTTTCTTT; J gene: TRBJ1-1; V gene: TRBV7-9; clone size: once; D gene: TRBD1
CDR3 protein: CASSSDRVYEQYF; CDR3 DNA: TGTGCCAGCAGCTCCGACAGGGTCTACGAGCAGTACTTC; J gene: TRBJ2-7; V gene: TRBV7-9; clone size: NA; D gene: TRBD1
CDR3 protein: CASIRQKENEKLFF; CDR3 DNA: TGTGCCAGCATTCGACAGAAAGAGAATGAAAAACTGTTTTTT; J gene: TRBJ1-4; V gene: TRBV2; clone size: NA; D gene: NA
CDR3 protein: CAISEGRQETQYF; CDR3 DNA: TGTGCCATCAGTGAAGGGAGGCAAGAGACCCAGTACTTC; J gene: TRBJ2-5; V gene: TRBV10-3; clone size: NA; D gene: NA
CDR3 protein: CASTISGTDTQYF; CDR3 DNA: TGTGCCAGTACTATTTCTGGCACAGATACGCAGTATTTT; J gene: TRBJ2-3; V gene: TRBV28; clone size: few; D gene: NA
CDR3 protein: CASSQAPWGSPEKLFF; CDR3 DNA: TGTGCCAGCAGCCAAGCACCGTGGGGCAGCCCTGAAAAACTGTTTTTT; J gene: TRBJ1-4; V gene: TRBV14; clone size: NA; D gene: NA
CDR3 protein: CASSLAGAQETQYF; CDR3 DNA: TGTGCCAGCAGTTTAGCGGGGGCCCAAGAGACCCAGTACTTC; J gene: TRBJ2-5; V gene: TRBV27; clone size: NA; D gene: NA
CDR3 protein: CASSSPTRGPGNQPQHF; CDR3 DNA: TGTGCCAGCAGTTCACCCACACGGGGTCCCGGCAATCAGCCCCAGCATTTT; J gene: TRBJ1-5; V gene: TRBV28; clone size: NA; D gene: NA
CDR3 protein: CASSEVGGNQPQHF; CDR3 DNA: TGTGCCAGCAGTGAGGTGGGGGGGAATCAGCCCCAGCATTTT; J gene: TRBJ1-5; V gene: TRBV6-5; clone size: NA; D gene: NA
CDR3 protein: CASRKGVNTEAFF; CDR3 DNA: TGTGCCAGCCGAAAAGGGGTGAACACTGAAGCTTTCTTT; J gene: TRBJ1-1; V gene: TRBV2; clone size: NA; D gene: NA
CDR3 protein: CAWRGGAGGPNEQFF; CDR3 DNA: TGTGCCTGGAGAGGCGGAGCGGGAGGGCCGAATGAGCAGTTCTTC; J gene: TRBJ2-1; V gene: TRBV30; clone size: NA; D gene: TRBD2
CDR3 protein: CASSSRGGAGTGELFF; CDR3 DNA: TGTGCCAGCAGCTCCCGAGGAGGGGCTGGGACCGGGGAGCTGTTTTTT; J gene: TRBJ2-2; V gene: TRBV9; clone size: NA; D gene: NA
CDR3 protein: CASSSTGLHEQYF; CDR3 DNA: TGTGCCAGCAGCTCTACAGGGTTGCACGAGCAGTACTTC; J gene: TRBJ2-7; V gene: TRBV7-9; clone size: few; D gene: NA
CDR3 protein: CASSTTGNTEAFF; CDR3 DNA: TGTGCCAGTAGTACTACCGGGAACACTGAAGCTTTCTTT; J gene: TRBJ1-1; V gene: TRBV19; clone size: NA; D gene: NA
CDR3 protein: CASSLVSGRGNQPQHF; CDR3 DNA: TGTGCCAGCAGCTTAGTATCAGGCAGGGGCAATCAGCCCCAGCATTTT; J gene: TRBJ1-5; V gene: TRBV7-2; clone size: NA; D gene: NA
CDR3 protein: CASSPGTATEAFF; CDR3 DNA: TGCGCCAGCAGCCCAGGGACAGCGACTGAAGCTTTCTTT; J gene: TRBJ1-1; V gene: TRBV5-1; clone size: NA; D gene: TRBD1
CDR3 protein: CASSIHTNTEAFF; CDR3 DNA: TGTGCCAGCAGCATTCACACGAACACTGAAGCTTTCTTT; J gene: TRBJ1-1; V gene: TRBV5-6; clone size: NA; D gene: NA
CDR3 protein: CASKGQGVYGYTF; CDR3 DNA: TGTGCCAGCAAGGGACAGGGTGTATATGGCTACACCTTC; J gene: TRBJ1-2; V gene: TRBV2; clone size: NA; D gene: TRBD1
CDR3 protein: CASSRERQALDEKLFF; CDR3 DNA: TGTGCCAGCTCAAGGGAAAGACAGGCCCTTGATGAAAAACTGTTTTTT; J gene: TRBJ1-4; V gene: TRBV18; clone size: NA; D gene: NA
CDR3 protein: CASSEQGFSTDTQYF; CDR3 DNA: TGTGCCAGCAGCGAACAGGGATTTAGCACAGATACGCAGTATTTT; J gene: TRBJ2-3; V gene: TRBV9; clone size: NA; D gene: NA
CDR3 protein: CASSYSRIQETQYF; CDR3 DNA: TGTGCCAGCAGTTACTCGAGAATACAAGAGACCCAGTACTTC; J gene: TRBJ2-5; V gene: TRBV6-5; clone size: NA; D gene: NA
CDR3 protein: CSVGQGANTGELFF; CDR3 DNA: TGCAGCGTAGGACAGGGAGCGAACACCGGGGAGCTGTTTTTT; J gene: TRBJ2-2; V gene: TRBV29-1; clone size: NA; D gene: TRBD1
CDR3 protein: CSVERGQGYGYTF; CDR3 DNA: TGCAGCGTTGAACGGGGACAGGGCTACGGCTACACCTTC; J gene: TRBJ1-2; V gene: TRBV29-1; clone size: NA; D gene: TRBD1
CDR3 protein: CASSSDRGLGSDTQYF; CDR3 DNA: TGTGCCAGCTCATCCGACAGGGGGCTTGGGTCGGATACGCAGTATTTT; J gene: TRBJ2-3; V gene: TRBV18; clone size: few; D gene: TRBD1
CDR3 protein: CSVRESGGNTEAFF; CDR3 DNA: TGCAGCGTCCGTGAGTCAGGGGGGAACACTGAAGCTTTCTTT; J gene: TRBJ1-1; V gene: TRBV29-1; clone size: NA; D gene: TRBD1
CDR3 protein: CASIRGVGETQYF; CDR3 DNA: TGTGCCAGCATACGGGGGGTCGGGGAGACCCAGTACTTC; J gene: TRBJ2-5; V gene: TRBV7-2; clone size: once; D gene: TRBD2
CDR3 protein: CASSLGQDYGYTF; CDR3 DNA: TGTGCCAGCAGCTTGGGTCAGGACTATGGCTACACCTTC; J gene: TRBJ1-2; V gene: TRBV5-4; clone size: NA; D gene: NA
CDR3 protein: CASSLAGQGNSEQYF; CDR3 DNA: TGCGCCAGCAGCTTGGCAGGACAGGGGAACTCCGAGCAGTACTTC; J gene: TRBJ2-7; V gene: TRBV5-1; clone size: NA; D gene: TRBD1
CDR3 protein: CASRQGGYEQYF; CDR3 DNA: TGTGCCAGCCGACAGGGGGGGTACGAGCAGTACTTC; J gene: TRBJ2-7; V gene: TRBV28; clone size: NA; D gene: TRBD1
CDR3 protein: CASSSSTDTQYF; CDR3 DNA: TGCGCCAGCAGCTCGAGCACAGATACGCAGTATTTT; J gene: TRBJ2-3; V gene: TRBV5-1; clone size: NA; D gene: NA
CDR3 protein: CATSTGVVPYEQYF; CDR3 DNA: TGTGCCACCAGTACTGGAGTGGTACCCTACGAGCAGTACTTC; J gene: TRBJ2-7; V gene: TRBV15; clone size: NA; D gene: NA
CDR3 protein: CASSGLAGVVYEQYF; CDR3 DNA: TGCGCCAGCAGTGGACTAGCGGGGGTTGTCTACGAGCAGTACTTC; J gene: TRBJ2-7; V gene: TRBV10-2; clone size: NA; D gene: TRBD2
CDR3 protein: CASTREASYEQYF; CDR3 DNA: TGTGCCAGCACACGAGAAGCCTCCTACGAGCAGTACTTC; J gene: TRBJ2-7; V gene: TRBV2; clone size: NA; D gene: NA
CDR3 protein: CASSLGIAGGRNQETQYF; CDR3 DNA: TGTGCCAGCAGCTTAGGTATAGCGGGAGGGAGGAACCAAGAGACCCAGTACTTC; J gene: TRBJ2-5; V gene: TRBV7-6; clone size: NA; D gene: TRBD2
CDR3 protein: CASSLIGGGDGYTF; CDR3 DNA: TGTGCCAGCAGCTTGATTGGAGGGGGCGATGGCTACACCTTC; J gene: TRBJ1-2; V gene: TRBV5-6; clone size: NA; D gene: TRBD1
CDR3 protein: CASREGFRETQYF; CDR3 DNA: TGTGCCAGCAGGGAGGGATTTCGAGAGACCCAGTACTTC; J gene: TRBJ2-5; V gene: TRBV6-5; clone size: NA; D gene: NA
CDR3 protein: CASSLTRQGAEKLFF; CDR3 DNA: TGTGCCAGCAGTCTCACCCGACAGGGTGCCGAAAAACTGTTTTTT; J gene: TRBJ1-4; V gene: TRBV27; clone size: once; D gene: TRBD1
CDR3 protein: CASSQRDTGLDEQFF; CDR3 DNA: TGTGCCAGCAGCCAGCGGGACACGGGGTTGGATGAGCAGTTCTTC; J gene: TRBJ2-1; V gene: TRBV5-4; clone size: few; D gene: NA